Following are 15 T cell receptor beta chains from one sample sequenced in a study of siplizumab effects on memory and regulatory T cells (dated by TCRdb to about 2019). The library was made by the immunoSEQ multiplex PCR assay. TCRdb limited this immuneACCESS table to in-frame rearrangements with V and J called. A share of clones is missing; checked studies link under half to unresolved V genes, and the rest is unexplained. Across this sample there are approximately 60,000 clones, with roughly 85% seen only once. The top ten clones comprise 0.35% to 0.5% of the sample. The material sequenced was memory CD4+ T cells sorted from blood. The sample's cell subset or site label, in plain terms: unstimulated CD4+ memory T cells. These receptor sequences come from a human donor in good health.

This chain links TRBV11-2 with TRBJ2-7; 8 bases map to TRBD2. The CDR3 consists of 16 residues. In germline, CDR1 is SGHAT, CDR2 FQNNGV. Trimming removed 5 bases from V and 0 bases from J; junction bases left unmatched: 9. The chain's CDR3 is CASSPREGGHSYEQYF. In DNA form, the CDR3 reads TGTGCCAGCAGCCCCCGGGAGGGGGGCCACTCCTACGAGCAGTACTTC.

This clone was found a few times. The CDR3, as DNA: TGTGCCAGTAATAAGGGAGGAGGATATGAAAAACTGTTTTTT. It codes for CASNKGGGYEKLFF. The V call is TRBV19, the J call TRBJ1-4; D not resolved. Germline CDR1 LNHDA, CDR2 SQIVND (reference sequence). The V gene lost 7 bases and the J gene lost 6 bases, with 15 bases spanning the gap. This CDR3 spans 14 amino acids.

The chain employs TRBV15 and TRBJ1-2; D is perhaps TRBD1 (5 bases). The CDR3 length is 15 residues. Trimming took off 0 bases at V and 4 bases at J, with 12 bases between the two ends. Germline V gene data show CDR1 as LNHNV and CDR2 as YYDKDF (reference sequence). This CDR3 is CATSRDSDRAYGYTF. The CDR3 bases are TGTGCCACCAGCAGAGACTCCGACAGAGCCTATGGCTACACCTTC.

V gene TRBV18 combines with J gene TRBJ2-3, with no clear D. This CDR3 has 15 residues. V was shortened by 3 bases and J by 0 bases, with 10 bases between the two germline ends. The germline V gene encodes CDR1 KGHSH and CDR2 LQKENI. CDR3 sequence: CASSPSGSSTDTQYF. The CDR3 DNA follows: TGTGCCAGCTCACCCTCCGGATCTAGCACAGATACGCAGTATTTT. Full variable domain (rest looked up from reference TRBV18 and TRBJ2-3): NAGVMQNPRHLVRRRGQEARLRCSPMKGHSHVYWYRQLPEEGLKFMVYLQKENIIDESGMPKERFSAEFPKEGPSILRIQQVVRGDSAAYFCASSPSGSSTDTQYFGPGTRLTVL.

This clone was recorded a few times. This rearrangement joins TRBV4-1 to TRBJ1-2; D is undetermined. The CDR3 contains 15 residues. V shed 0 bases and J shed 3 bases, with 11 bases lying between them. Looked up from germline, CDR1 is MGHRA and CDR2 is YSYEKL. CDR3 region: CASSQEIVTDYGYTF. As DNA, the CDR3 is TGCGCCAGCAGCCAAGAAATTGTCACAGACTATGGCTACACCTTC.

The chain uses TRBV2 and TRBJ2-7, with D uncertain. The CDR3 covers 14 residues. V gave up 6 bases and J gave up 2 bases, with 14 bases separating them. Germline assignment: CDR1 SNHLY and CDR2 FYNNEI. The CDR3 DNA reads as TGTGCCAGCAGGTCTGACGGGCGTACCTACGAGCAGTACTTC. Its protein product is CASRSDGRTYEQYF.

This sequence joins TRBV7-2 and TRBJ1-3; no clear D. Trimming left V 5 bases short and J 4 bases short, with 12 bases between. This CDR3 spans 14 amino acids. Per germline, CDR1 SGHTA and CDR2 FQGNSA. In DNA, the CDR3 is TGTGCCAGCAGCCTCGAAACTTGGGGAAACACCATATATTTT. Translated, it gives CASSLETWGNTIYF.

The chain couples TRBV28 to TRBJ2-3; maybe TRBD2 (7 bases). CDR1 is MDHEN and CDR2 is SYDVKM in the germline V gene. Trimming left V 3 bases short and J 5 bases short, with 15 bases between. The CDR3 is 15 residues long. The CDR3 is CASSFRGGAVDTQYF. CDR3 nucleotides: TGTGCCAGCAGTTTTAGGGGGGGGGCCGTAGATACGCAGTATTTT. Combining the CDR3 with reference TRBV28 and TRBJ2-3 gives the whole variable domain DVKVTQSSRYLVKRTGEKVFLECVQDMDHENMFWYRQDPGLGLRLIYFSYDVKMKEKGDIPEGYSVSREKKERFSLILESASTNQTSMYLCASSFRGGAVDTQYFGPGTRLTVL.

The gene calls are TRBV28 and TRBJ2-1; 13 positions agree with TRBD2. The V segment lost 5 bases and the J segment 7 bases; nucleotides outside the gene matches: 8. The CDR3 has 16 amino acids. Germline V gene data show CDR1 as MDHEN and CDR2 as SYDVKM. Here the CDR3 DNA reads TGTGCCAGCAGTCCGCTCGGGACTAGCGGGGTGAATGAGCAGTTCTTC. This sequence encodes CASSPLGTSGVNEQFF. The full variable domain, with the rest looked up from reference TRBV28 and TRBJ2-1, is DVKVTQSSRYLVKRTGEKVFLECVQDMDHENMFWYRQDPGLGLRLIYFSYDVKMKEKGDIPEGYSVSREKKERFSLILESASTNQTSMYLCASSPLGTSGVNEQFFGPGTRLTVL.

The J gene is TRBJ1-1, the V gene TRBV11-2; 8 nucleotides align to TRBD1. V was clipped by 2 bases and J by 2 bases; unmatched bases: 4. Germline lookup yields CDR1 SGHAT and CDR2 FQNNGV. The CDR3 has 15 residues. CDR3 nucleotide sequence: TGTGCCAGCAGCTTACAGGGGGCTGGTAACACTGAAGCTTTCTTT. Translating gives CASSLQGAGNTEAFF. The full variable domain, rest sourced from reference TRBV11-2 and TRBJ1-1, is EAGVAQSPRYKIIEKRQSVAFWCNPISGHATLYWYQQILGQGPKLLIQFQNNGVVDDSQLPKDRFSAERLKGVDSTLKIQPAKLEDSAVYLCASSLQGAGNTEAFFGQGTRLTVV.

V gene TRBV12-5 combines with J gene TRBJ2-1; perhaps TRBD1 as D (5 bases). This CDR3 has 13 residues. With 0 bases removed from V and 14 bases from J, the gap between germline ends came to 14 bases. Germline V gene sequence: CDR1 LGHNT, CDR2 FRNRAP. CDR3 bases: TGTGCTAGTGGTTTGGTAAGGGTCCAGGGCGAGTTCTTC. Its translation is CASGLVRVQGEFF.

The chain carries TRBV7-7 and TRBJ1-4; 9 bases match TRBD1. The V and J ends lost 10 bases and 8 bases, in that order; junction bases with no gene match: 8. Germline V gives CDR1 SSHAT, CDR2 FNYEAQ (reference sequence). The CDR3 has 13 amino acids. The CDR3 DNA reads TGTGCCATCTGGGACAGGGCTCGAGAAAAACTGTTTTTT. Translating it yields CAIWDRAREKLFF.

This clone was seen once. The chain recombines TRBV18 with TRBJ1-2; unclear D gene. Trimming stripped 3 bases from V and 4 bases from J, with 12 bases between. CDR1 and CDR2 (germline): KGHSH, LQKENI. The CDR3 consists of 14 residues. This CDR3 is CASSPGYFIYGYTF. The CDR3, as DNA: TGTGCCAGCTCACCGGGCTACTTCATCTATGGCTACACCTTC.

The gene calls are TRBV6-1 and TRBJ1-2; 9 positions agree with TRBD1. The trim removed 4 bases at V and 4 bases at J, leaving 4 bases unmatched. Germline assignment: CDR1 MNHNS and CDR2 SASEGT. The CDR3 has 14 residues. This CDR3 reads CASSGDRAIYGYTF. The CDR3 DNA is TGTGCCAGCAGTGGGGACAGGGCTATCTATGGCTACACCTTC.

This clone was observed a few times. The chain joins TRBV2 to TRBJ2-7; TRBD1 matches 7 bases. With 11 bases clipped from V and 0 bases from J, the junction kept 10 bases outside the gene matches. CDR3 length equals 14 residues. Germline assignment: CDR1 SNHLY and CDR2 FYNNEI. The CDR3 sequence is CAADWGQNSYEQYF. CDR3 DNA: TGTGCCGCAGACTGGGGACAGAACTCCTACGAGCAGTACTTC.